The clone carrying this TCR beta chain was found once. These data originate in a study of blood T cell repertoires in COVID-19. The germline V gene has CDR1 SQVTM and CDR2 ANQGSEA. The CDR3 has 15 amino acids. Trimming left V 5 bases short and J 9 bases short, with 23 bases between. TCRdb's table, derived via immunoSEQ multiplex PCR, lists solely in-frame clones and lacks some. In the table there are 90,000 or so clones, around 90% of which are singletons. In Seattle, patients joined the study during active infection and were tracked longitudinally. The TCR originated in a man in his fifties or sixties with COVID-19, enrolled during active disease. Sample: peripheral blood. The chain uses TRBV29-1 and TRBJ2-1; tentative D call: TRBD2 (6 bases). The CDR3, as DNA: TGCAGCGTTCTCACCGGGAGACAATGGGGGAGTGAGCAGTTCTTC. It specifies CSVLTGRQWGSEQFF.